Listed below are T cell receptor beta chains from one sample, sequenced in a study of CD8 T cells in ankylosing spondylitis. TCRdb itself ran the 5' RACE reads through MiXCR, one entry per CDR3 protein. The data contain about 750,000 distinct CDR3 sequences, under 20% of them singletons. The sample was blood, either unsorted or a sorted T cell fraction (not recorded which). These receptors came from a male donor with ankylosing spondylitis. CDR3s include the opening cysteine and the closing phenylalanine or tryptophan. The D gene is left open where the match is weak. Not all rows give a size; the values are once, few, many and, for expanded clones, a class.

v_gene	abundance	d_gene	j_gene	CDR3nt	CDR3aa
TRBV5-5	NA	TRBD2	TRBJ2-3	TGTGCCAGCAGCTTGGGGACTAGCGGGAGTGGGGATACGCAGTATTTT	CASSLGTSGSGDTQYF
TRBV29-1	NA	NA	TRBJ2-6	TGCAGCGTTGGTTGGGGGCTTAGCTCTGGGGCCAACGTCCTGACTTTC	CSVGWGLSSGANVLTF
TRBV12-3/TRBV12-4	few	NA	TRBJ1-1	TGTGCCAGCAGGCCGGCACTGACAAACACTGAAGCTTTCTTT	CASRPALTNTEAFF
TRBV20-1	few	NA	TRBJ1-1	TGCAGTGCTAGAGATCCTCTGATCAACACTGAAGCTTTCTTT	CSARDPLINTEAFF
TRBV7-9	few	NA	TRBJ1-1	TGTGCCAGCAGCTTAGTGGCCACAGGACGTGCTGAAGCTTTCTTT	CASSLVATGRAEAFF
TRBV7-2	NA	NA	TRBJ1-1	TGTGCCATCGTGCGCGGGATGAGAGCTTTCTTT	CAIVRGMRAFF
TRBV6-2/TRBV6-3	NA	TRBD2	TRBJ2-1	TGTGCCAGCAGTTACTTTGTTGCGCCCCGGACTAGCGGCTACAATGAGCAGTTCTTC	CASSYFVAPRTSGYNEQFF
TRBV6-8	few	NA	TRBJ2-2	TGTGCACGGGTACCCGGGGAGCTGTTTTTT	CARVPGELFF
TRBV4-1	NA	TRBD2	TRBJ2-7	TGCGCCAGCAGCCAAGCCTTGGGGGGGACTACCTACGAGCAGTACTTC	CASSQALGGTTYEQYF
TRBV5-1	NA	NA	TRBJ2-3	TGCGCCAGCAGCTTGGAGGGGTATACGCAGTATTTT	CASSLEGYTQYF
TRBV3-1	few	TRBD1	TRBJ2-3	TGTGCCAGCAGCCAAGTTGCCGGGACAGCAGCAGATACGCAGTATTTT	CASSQVAGTAADTQYF
TRBV6-6	many	NA	TRBJ2-1	TGTGCCAGCAGTTACTCGTCGGGAGATGAGCAGTTCTTC	CASSYSSGDEQFF
TRBV4-2	few	NA	TRBJ2-3	TGTGCCAGCAGCCGGGGCGCGGCTCGGACCACAGATACGCAGTATTTT	CASSRGAARTTDTQYF
TRBV20-1	few	NA	TRBJ2-7	TGCAGTGCTAGGGGGGTTGGTGGGACTTACGAGCAGTACTTC	CSARGVGGTYEQYF
TRBV3-1	many	NA	TRBJ2-7	TGTGCCAGCAGCCTTAACCCCTACGAGCAGTACTTC	CASSLNPYEQYF
TRBV5-1	few	NA	TRBJ1-5	TGCGCCAGCAGCTACGCGCGCGCGGGGCTTAGACAGCCCCAGCATTTT	CASSYARAGLRQPQHF
TRBV4-3	NA	TRBD2	TRBJ2-7	TGCGCCAGCAGCCAAGATGCGGGGGCCTACGAGCAGTACTTC	CASSQDAGAYEQYF
TRBV20-1	NA	NA	TRBJ2-3	TGCAGTGCTAGAGAAAGCAGCGACAACACAGATACGCAGTATTTT	CSARESSDNTDTQYF
TRBV12-3/TRBV12-4	NA	NA	TRBJ1-1	TGTGCCAGCAACCCAAGGCCAGACATGAACACTGAAGCTTTCTTT	CASNPRPDMNTEAFF
TRBV20-1	NA	NA	TRBJ2-3	TGCAGTGCTAGAGTTTCGGGGGCCCCCACAGATACGCAGTATTTT	CSARVSGAPTDTQYF
TRBV20-1	NA	NA	TRBJ2-1	TGCAGTGCTAGAGAGTTAGGGGCGCGTGAGCAGTTCTTC	CSARELGAREQFF
TRBV18	NA	TRBD1	TRBJ2-5	TGTGCCAGCTCACCACCGCAGGGGGCGGAGACCCAGTACTTC	CASSPPQGAETQYF
TRBV28	NA	TRBD1	TRBJ1-4	TGTGCCAGCAGTGCTGACAGGGGTTCGCCTAATGAAAAACTGTTTTTT	CASSADRGSPNEKLFF
TRBV5-1	few	NA	TRBJ2-2	TGCGCCAGCAGCCTGGGAGGGGGAGTCAAGTCCGGGGAGCTGTTTTTT	CASSLGGGVKSGELFF
TRBV6-1	few	TRBD2	TRBJ2-1	TGTGCCAGCAGCCCCTTTAGCGGGGGCCACAATGAGCAGTTCTTC	CASSPFSGGHNEQFF
TRBV24-1	NA	NA	TRBJ2-2	TGTGCCACCAGTGATTATGGGGTACAGGGTCAGGCCGGGGAGCTGTTTTTT	CATSDYGVQGQAGELFF
TRBV7-8	NA	TRBD2	TRBJ2-7	TGTGCCAGCAGCCCAGCAAGGACTAGCGGGAGAAAGGGTATCTCCTACGAGCAGTACTTC	CASSPARTSGRKGISYEQYF
TRBV29-1	NA	NA	TRBJ1-5	TGCAGCGCACGGGAGGCAGCCAATCAGCCCCAGCATTTT	CSAREAANQPQHF
TRBV5-1	NA	NA	TRBJ1-2	TGCGCCAGCTCTGAGCCGGGGAGGGGCCAGGGCTACACCTTC	CASSEPGRGQGYTF
TRBV12-3/TRBV12-4	NA	TRBD2	TRBJ2-7	TGTGCCAGCAGCCCCCGACTAGCTGTGGGCTACGAGCAGTACTTC	CASSPRLAVGYEQYF
TRBV28	few	NA	TRBJ2-7	TGTGCCAGCAGTTCGTTCACCTACGAGCAGTACTTC	CASSSFTYEQYF
TRBV4-1	NA	NA	TRBJ1-1	TGCGCCAGCAGCCAAGATTTTGGACTCTCAAAACTCACTGAAGCTTTCTTT	CASSQDFGLSKLTEAFF
TRBV4-3	few	NA	TRBJ2-2	TGCGCCAGCAGCCGAACTAACACCGGGGAGCTGTTTTTT	CASSRTNTGELFF
TRBV12-3/TRBV12-4	once	NA	TRBJ2-1	TGTGCCAGCAGTGGGCCCCTTGGACAGAACTCCTACAATGAGCAGTTCTTC	CASSGPLGQNSYNEQFF
TRBV7-2	NA	NA	TRBJ2-3	TGTGCCAGCAGCTTAGCGGGGGGAGGACTCCTCACAGATACGCAGTATTTT	CASSLAGGGLLTDTQYF
TRBV20-1	NA	TRBD1	TRBJ1-5	TGCAGTGCTAGAGATCACAGGGGAGGAAATAGCAATCAGCCCCAGCATTTT	CSARDHRGGNSNQPQHF
TRBV19	NA	NA	TRBJ1-1	TGTGCCAGTAGTATGCAGGGAGGGAGCACTGAAGCTTTCTTT	CASSMQGGSTEAFF
TRBV4-3	NA	TRBD1	TRBJ2-7	TGCGCCAGCAGCCACGGACAGGGGGACTACGAGCAGTACTTC	CASSHGQGDYEQYF
TRBV10-3	few	TRBD1	TRBJ2-3	TGTGCCATCAGTGGGGACAGGGGGGCCCTCGGGGCGCAGTATTTT	CAISGDRGALGAQYF
TRBV27	NA	NA	TRBJ2-7	TGTGCCAGCGGCTCTCCCTACGAGCAGTACTTC	CASGSPYEQYF
TRBV5-1	few	NA	TRBJ2-7	TGCGCCAGTTTCCCCAAGGTAATACGGGCCTACGAGCAGTACTTC	CASFPKVIRAYEQYF
TRBV9	few	NA	TRBJ2-4	TGTGCCAGCAGCCCCCCCCTGGGGTACACTCAGTACTTC	CASSPPLGYTQYF
TRBV20-1	few	TRBD1	TRBJ2-7	TGCAGTGCCGGACAGGGCTTGCCCCCCTACGAGCAGTACTTC	CSAGQGLPPYEQYF
TRBV7-9	few	NA	TRBJ1-1	TGTGCCAGCAGCTCTCAGGGAGGGTTTTCTGAAGCTTTCTTT	CASSSQGGFSEAFF
TRBV10-2	NA	NA	TRBJ1-3	TGCGCCGTGTGGGATTTTGGAAACACCATATATTTT	CAVWDFGNTIYF
TRBV5-5	many	TRBD2	TRBJ2-1	TGTGCCAGCAGCCCCCTTAGCGGGAGAGACAATGAGCAGTTCTTC	CASSPLSGRDNEQFF
TRBV6-6	NA	NA	TRBJ2-5	TGTGCCAGCAGTTACGAGACCCAGTACTTC	CASSYETQYF
TRBV6-2/TRBV6-3	NA	NA	TRBJ1-5	TGTGCCAGCAGTTACTCAAGTAGCAATCAGCCCCAGCATTTT	CASSYSSSNQPQHF
TRBV5-1	few	NA	TRBJ1-1	TGCGCCAGCAGCTCCGAACCGTTGGACGACACTGAAGCTTTCTTT	CASSSEPLDDTEAFF
TRBV28	few	NA	TRBJ2-7	TGTGCCAGCAGTTTGCGGGACTACGAGCAGTACTTC	CASSLRDYEQYF
TRBV28	few	NA	TRBJ2-1	TGTGCCAGCAGTTATATGAGCACTGAGCAGTTCTTC	CASSYMSTEQFF
TRBV5-1	few	TRBD2	TRBJ2-1	TGCGCCAGCAGCTTGGCCGGGTTAGCGGGCAGCTACAATGAGCAGTTCTTC	CASSLAGLAGSYNEQFF
TRBV7-2	few	NA	TRBJ2-5	TGTGCCAGCAGCTTGACAGGGAGGACCCAAGAGACCCAGTACTTC	CASSLTGRTQETQYF
TRBV10-3	NA	NA	TRBJ2-7	TGTGCCATCAGTGACTCTGGTTTCTACGAGCAGTACTTC	CAISDSGFYEQYF
TRBV27	few	TRBD1	TRBJ2-1	TGTGCCAGCAGTCTCCGACAGGGGGCGATTCTCCTAGGGGTAAATGAGCAGTTCTTC	CASSLRQGAILLGVNEQFF
TRBV7-2	NA	NA	TRBJ2-1	TGTGCCAGCAGCCTCCAAGGGTGGGGCGATGAGCAGTTCTTC	CASSLQGWGDEQFF
TRBV18	NA	TRBD2	TRBJ2-1	TGTGCCAGCTCACCAGATAGCGGGAATGGTGAGCAGTTCTTC	CASSPDSGNGEQFF
TRBV6-2/TRBV6-3	NA	NA	TRBJ1-1	TGTGCCAGCAGTTACTCAGATACCACTGAAGCTTTCTTT	CASSYSDTTEAFF
TRBV20-1	NA	TRBD1	TRBJ2-1	TGCAGTGCTACTTTTCTCGGGACAGGGTACAATGAGCAGTTCTTC	CSATFLGTGYNEQFF